The 10 T cell receptor beta chains below all came from one sample that was sequenced in a study of cytomegalovirus exposure and HLA in healthy donors listed by TCRdb under 2017. The method was the immunoSEQ multiplex PCR assay. For the multiplex PCR, a mixture combining 60 forward primers for TCR Vbeta segments and 13 reverse primers for TCR Jbeta segments was used. TCRdb limited this immuneACCESS table to in-frame rearrangements with V and J called. A share of clones is missing; checked studies link under half to unresolved V genes, and the rest is unexplained. This sample holds 150,000 or so clones; under 85% were observed only once. Together, the top ten hold 1.5% to 2% of the sample. The sample taken for sequencing was PBMCs. The receptors come from a woman in her thirties in good health and CMV-seronegative.

The V and J genes are TRBV7-2 and TRBJ1-1; TRBD1 agrees at 9 bases. Germline V lookup: CDR1 SGHTA, CDR2 FQGNSA. V was clipped by 2 bases and J by 1 base; unmatched bases: 11. This CDR3 is built from 18 residues. Here the CDR3 DNA reads TGTGCCAGCAGCTTAAGAGGGGGACAGGGTCACCGGAACACTGAAGCTTTCTTT. Protein: CASSLRGGQGHRNTEAFF.

The V and J genes are TRBV9 and TRBJ2-1; the D gene is possibly TRBD2 (6 bases). The CDR3 consists of 14 residues. Trimming removed 4 bases from V and 4 bases from J, with 12 bases in between. Per the germline V gene, CDR1 is SGDLS and CDR2 is YYNGEE. CDR3: CASSPGTSYNEQFF. The CDR3 DNA reads TGTGCCAGCAGCCCGGGGACTTCTTACAATGAGCAGTTCTTC.

The DNA for the CDR3 is TGTGCTAGTGGTTTGGTAATCGGGGGTTGGAACTATGGCTACACCTTC. Protein product: CASGLVIGGWNYGYTF. V and J are TRBV12-5 and TRBJ1-2; weak D call: TRBD1 (5 bases). The CDR3 loop spans 16 amino acids. Germline CDR1 is LGHNT and CDR2 is FRNRAP. Trimming pared 0 bases from V and 2 bases from J, leaving 13 bases between. Full variable domain (rest looked up from reference TRBV12-5 and TRBJ1-2): DARVTQTPRHKVTEMGQEVTMRCQPILGHNTVFWYRQTMMQGLELLAYFRNRAPLDDSGMPKDRFSAEMPDATLATLKIQPSEPRDSAVYFCASGLVIGGWNYGYTFGSGTRLTVV.

The rearrangement links TRBV5-1 to TRBJ1-1; D is uncertain. Germline CDR1 is SGHRS and CDR2 is YFSETQ. The CDR3 is 14 residues long. Trimming removed 0 bases from V and 5 bases from J, with 11 bases in between. CDR3 protein: CASSLESPETEAFF. For the CDR3, the DNA is TGCGCCAGCAGCTTGGAATCCCCGGAGACTGAAGCTTTCTTT.

The chain employs TRBV5-1 and TRBJ2-2; D ambiguous. The CDR3 is 13 residues long. V lost 1 base, J lost 3 bases, and 4 bases lay in between. Germline V gene data show CDR1 as SGHRS and CDR2 as YFSETQ. The CDR3 DNA reads as TGCGCCAGCAGCTTGCTGTACACCGGGGAGCTGTTTTTT. Translated, it gives CASSLLYTGELFF.

The chain links TRBV5-1 to TRBJ1-2, with D hard to call. The germline V and J ends were trimmed by 7 bases and 6 bases, with 16 bases remaining between them. This CDR3 has 13 amino acids. Germline loops: CDR1 SGHRS, CDR2 YFSETQ. The CDR3 is CASAPHSRDGYTF. DNA for the CDR3: TGCGCCAGCGCCCCCCACAGCCGAGATGGCTACACCTTC.

The V gene is TRBV11-2, the J gene TRBJ1-3; no definite D call. This CDR3 region has 16 residues. The germline gives CDR1 SGHAT, CDR2 FQNNGV. V dropped 4 bases and J dropped 3 bases, with 16 bases sitting between them. DNA of the CDR3: TGTGCCAGCAGCTGGGTCCGCGGTTTCGGTGGAAACACCATATATTTT. Its protein is CASSWVRGFGGNTIYF. Supplemented by reference TRBV11-2 and TRBJ1-3, the full variable domain reads EAGVAQSPRYKIIEKRQSVAFWCNPISGHATLYWYQQILGQGPKLLIQFQNNGVVDDSQLPKDRFSAERLKGVDSTLKIQPAKLEDSAVYLCASSWVRGFGGNTIYFGEGSWLTVV.

The chain combines TRBV30 with TRBJ1-2, with 9 bases matching TRBD1. The CDR3 extends over 15 amino acids. Germline lookup yields CDR1 GTSNPN and CDR2 SVGIG (reference sequence). The V segment lost 3 bases and the J segment 7 bases; nucleotides outside the gene matches: 12. The DNA for the CDR3 is TGTGCCTGGAGCGGCCCGGACAGGGGCTCAGGTGGCTACACCTTC. This encodes CAWSGPDRGSGGYTF. The variable domain in full, completed from reference TRBV30 and TRBJ1-2, reads SQTIHQWPATLVQPVGSPLSLECTVEGTSNPNLYWYRQAAGRGLQLLFYSVGIGQISSEVPQNLSASRPQDRQFILSSKKLLLSDSGFYLCAWSGPDRGSGGYTFGSGTRLTVV.

The chain links TRBV4-1 to TRBJ2-1, with 7 positions matching TRBD1. Germline V CDR1 and CDR2: MGHRA, YSYEKL. The CDR3 has 13 amino acids. V trimming: 3 bases; J trimming: 14 bases; junction bases outside the gene matches: 10. CDR3: CASSQDRTGGEFF. CDR3 in DNA: TGCGCCAGCAGCCAGGACCGGACAGGTGGGGAGTTCTTC.

The V and J genes are TRBV6-1 and TRBJ1-1, with TRBD1 as a possible D gene (5 bases). The CDR3 contains 14 residues. V lost 4 bases to trimming and J lost 3 bases, with 12 bases between them. The germline V gene has CDR1 MNHNS and CDR2 SASEGT. CDR3 sequence: CASSALSRDTEAFF. The CDR3 bases are TGTGCCAGCAGTGCCCTGAGCAGGGACACTGAAGCTTTCTTT.